Listed here is a single T cell receptor beta chain. Its matching antigen is unknown. These data come from a study of graft-versus-host responses after intestinal transplantation. Study-wide background: Recipients had multivisceral, liver-intestinal, or isolated intestinal transplants.

Study-wide results and limits: GvH clones appeared in recipient marrow, some first in ileum or blood. Those patients showing graft-donor T cell macrochimerism displayed high graft-versus-host to host-versus-graft clonal ratios in allografts.

Produced via immunoSEQ multiplex PCR; TCRdb's table is partial and in-frame only. The sample contains 12,000 or so clones, approximately 91% of which appear only once. This CDR3 contains 14 residues. Trimming removed 2 bases at V and 5 bases at J, with 12 bases between. Germline V gene sequence: CDR1 MNHEY, CDR2 SVGAGI. The time point: postoperative day 105 after intestinal transplantation (dayNNNN = postoperative day). The clonotype originates from a human patient who received an intestinal transplant, so some T cells may come from the graft donor. Sequences were derived from PBMCs, sampled 105 days after intestinal transplantation. The V call is TRBV6-5, the J call TRBJ2-5; D unclear. The CDR3 coding sequence is TGTGCCAGCAGTTACCGAGGCGTCCGGGAGACCCAGTACTTC. As protein: CASSYRGVRETQYF.